The clone carrying this TCR beta chain occurred a few times. Its target is unknown. This specimen belongs to a study of T cell repertoires in cytomegalovirus infection. As for the study in general: HLA-B-restricted CMV epitopes that are well studied, plus recently identified HLA-C-restricted ones, were used by the study. An indication of both CMV infection and matching HLA type came from public TCR beta signatures. Study-wide points: Adding up the frequency of public TCR beta families identified people who carried CMV plus the relevant HLA. Ex vivo responses were dominated by HLA-C-restricted CMV-specific TCR beta clonotypes.

This CDR3 region has 18 residues. V lost 0 bases and J 0 bases, leaving 15 bases between the germline ends. CDR1 is MNHEY and CDR2 is SVGEGT in the germline V gene. TCRdb passed the reads through MiXCR, listing each CDR3 protein once. The sample consists of 250,000 to 300,000 distinct CDR3 sequences, less than 25% of them appearing once. This TCR derives from a human donor in good health (CMV status not recorded). Some clones in this sample may be carry-over from other donors' samples. Sequenced here: cultured PBMCs, sampled from culture after CMV antigen stimulation. The chain uses TRBV6-2 or TRBV6-3 and TRBJ1-3; a possible D gene is TRBD1 (6 bases). The CDR3 loop is CASSYSGDKRPSGNTIYF. The CDR3 region has the DNA TGTGCCAGCAGTTACTCAGGGGACAAGAGACCCTCTGGAAACACCATATATTTT.